A single sample is the source of the 16 T cell receptor beta chains below, sequenced in a study of blood T cell repertoires in COVID-19. Some clones are missing from TCRdb's copy, which holds only in-frame ones; the method was immunoSEQ multiplex PCR. Counted here are 250,000 to 300,000 clones, roughly 80% occurring once; the ten biggest clones make up about 4%. The sample was PBMCs or T cells enriched from blood (not recorded which). Receptors were obtained from a man aged 25-40 years with acute COVID-19.

For this clone: The same CDR3 can be traced to other DNA sequences in this sample. The V call is TRBV9, the J call TRBJ1-2; D possibly corresponds to TRBD1 (6 bases). The CDR3 has 13 amino acids. Germline CDR1 SGDLS, CDR2 YYNGEE. V was cut by 0 bases and J by 3 bases, with 6 bases left in between. CDR3 region: CASSVGQDYGYTF. In DNA form, the CDR3 reads TGTGCCAGCAGCGTAGGACAGGACTATGGCTACACCTTC. The complete variable domain, with remaining parts taken from reference TRBV9 and TRBJ1-2, reads DSGVTQTPKHLITATGQRVTLRCSPRSGDLSVYWYQQSLDQGLQFLIQYYNGEERAKGNILERFSAQQFPDLHSELNLSSLELGDSALYFCASSVGQDYGYTFGSGTRLTVV.

Concerning this clone itself: One end of the junction does not line up with germline, which may come from a read error. The chain links TRBV7-2 to TRBJ1-4; TRBD1 matches 8 bases. CDR1 and CDR2 from the germline V gene are SGHTA and FQGNSA. CDR3 length: 16 residues. CDR3 nucleotide sequence: TGTGCCAGCAGCGCATCCTTGGACAGGGCTAAGGAAAAACTGTTTTTT. It specifies CASSASLDRAKEKLFF.

The chain recombines TRBV7-2 with TRBJ2-1, with 10 nucleotides matching TRBD2. Germline loops: CDR1 SGHTA, CDR2 FQGNSA. CDR3 length: 15 residues. Losses at the gene ends were 5 bases for V and 6 bases for J; bases not matched to a gene: 7. The CDR3 coding sequence is TGTGCCAGCAGCCCACGTACTAGCGGGGCCAATGAGCAGTTCTTC. It specifies CASSPRTSGANEQFF.

The V and J genes are TRBV14 and TRBJ2-5, with no clear D. V lost 4 bases and J lost 2, with 8 bases in between. The CDR3 runs to 13 residues. CDR1 is SGHDN and CDR2 is FVKESK in the germline V gene. The chain's CDR3 is CASSRRSQETQYF. The CDR3 region has the DNA TGTGCCAGCAGCCGCAGGTCGCAAGAGACCCAGTACTTC. The whole variable domain, filled in from reference TRBV14 and TRBJ2-5, reads EAGVTQFPSHSVIEKGQTVTLRCDPISGHDNLYWYRRVMGKEIKFLLHFVKESKQDESGMPNNRFLAERTGGTYSTLKVQPAELEDSGVYFCASSRRSQETQYFGPGTRLLVL.

This chain links TRBV3-1 (or the pseudogene TRBV3-2) with TRBJ1-2; D is undetermined. Looked up from germline, CDR1 is LGHDT and CDR2 is YNNKEL (reference sequence). The CDR3 totals 14 residues. V gave up 0 bases and J gave up 6 bases, with 11 bases separating them. CDR3 protein: CASSQDLSGNGYTF. The CDR3 DNA is TGTGCCAGCAGCCAAGATCTGTCCGGGAATGGCTACACCTTC.

The chain uses TRBV3-1 (or the pseudogene TRBV3-2) and TRBJ2-2; D perhaps matches TRBD1 (6 bases). The CDR3 covers 15 residues. With 4 bases removed from V and 4 bases from J, the gap between germline ends came to 13 bases. Germline loops: CDR1 LGHDT, CDR2 YNNKEL (reference sequence). The CDR3 region has the DNA TGTGCCAGCAGCCGGGGCAGGGGCGCCACCGGGGAGCTGTTTTTT. Translating it yields CASSRGRGATGELFF.

CDR3 sequence reads: CAWGGQSISNQPQHF. Written as DNA, the CDR3 is TGTGCCTGGGGAGGACAGTCAATTTCAAATCAGCCCCAGCATTTT. The chain is built from TRBV30 and TRBJ1-5; perhaps TRBD1 as D (6 bases). Germline V gives CDR1 GTSNPN, CDR2 SVGIG (reference sequence). CDR3 length: 15 amino acids. The V gene lost 5 bases and the J gene lost 4 bases, with 18 bases spanning the gap. The variable domain in full, with the rest retrieved from reference TRBV30 and TRBJ1-5, is SQTIHQWPATLVQPVGSPLSLECTVEGTSNPNLYWYRQAAGRGLQLLFYSVGIGQISSEVPQNLSASRPQDRQFILSSKKLLLSDSGFYLCAWGGQSISNQPQHFGDGTRLSIL.

This clone was observed once. The germline gene is not matched at one end of the junction; a read error may be the cause. The V gene is TRBV7-7, the J gene TRBJ1-1; no firm D call. This CDR3 has 13 amino acids. Germline CDR1 reads SSHAT; CDR2 reads FNYEAQ (reference sequence). Here the CDR3 DNA reads TGTGCTAGCAGCCCAACCTCGGACACTGAAGCTTTCTTT. Amino acid sequence: CASSPTSDTEAFF.

In regard to this clone: This specimen includes other DNA sequences encoding the same CDR3. The chain links TRBV6-4 to TRBJ1-2; D gene uncertain. From germline, CDR1 is MRHNA and CDR2 SNTAGT. This CDR3 region has 13 residues. Trimming cost V 3 bases and J 1 base, with 6 bases left between them. CDR3 sequence (DNA): TGTGCCAGCAGTGATGGCAGTAACTATGGCTACACCTTC. Residues: CASSDGSNYGYTF.

V usage is TRBV2 and J usage is TRBJ2-5; TRBD2 might be the D (5 bases). V dropped 1 base and J dropped 5 bases, with 11 bases sitting between them. This CDR3 region has 14 residues. Germline values: CDR1 SNHLY, CDR2 FYNNEI. CDR3 coding DNA: TGTGCCAGCAGTGAAGATGAGGGCGGGGAGACCCAGTACTTC. The encoded protein is CASSEDEGGETQYF.

As regards this clone: A read error may account for a junction end that differs from germline. The chain joins TRBV5-1 to TRBJ1-1; TRBD1 matches at 8 bases. Germline V gene sequence: CDR1 SGHRS, CDR2 YFSETQ. The CDR3 totals 16 residues. In DNA, the CDR3 is TGTGCCAGCAGCCCTCGGACAGGGTCGGGGAACACTGAAGCTTTCTTT. It translates to CASSPRTGSGNTEAFF.

This chain joins TRBV18 and TRBJ1-6; 12 bases fit TRBD1. Germline trimming cut 2 bases from V and 11 bases from J; bases unmatched to any gene: 13. Germline lookup yields CDR1 KGHSH and CDR2 LQKENI. The CDR3 loop spans 18 amino acids. The CDR3 DNA reads as TGTGCCAGCTCACCAAGGGGACAGGGGGCGCCGAATTCAGCACCCCTCCACTTT. This encodes CASSPRGQGAPNSAPLHF.

DNA of the CDR3: TGTGCCACCAGTACCGCCGGGACAGGGTCCAATGAGCAGTTCTTC. Translation: CATSTAGTGSNEQFF. The genes are TRBV24-1 and TRBJ2-1, with 9 bases fitting TRBD1. V lost 6 bases, J lost 6 bases, and 8 bases stayed unmatched. Germline values: CDR1 KGHDR, CDR2 SFDVKD. CDR3 length equals 15 residues.

The chain links TRBV6-1 to TRBJ2-2; tentative D call: TRBD1 (6 bases). V lost 1 base and J lost 4, with 10 bases in between. Germline values: CDR1 MNHNS, CDR2 SASEGT. This CDR3 contains 15 residues. The DNA for the CDR3 is TGTGCCAGCAGTGAAGAGGAAGGGGGCACCGGGGAGCTGTTTTTT. It codes for CASSEEEGGTGELFF.

J is TRBJ2-5 and V is TRBV5-8; tentatively, D is TRBD2 (6 bases). The CDR3 spans 16 residues. Trimming took 4 bases from V and 6 from J, leaving 22 bases between them. From germline, CDR1 is SGHTS and CDR2 YDEGEE. CDR3 sequence: CASSPPPHGTQQTQYF. CDR3 coding DNA: TGTGCCAGCAGCCCACCCCCGCACGGGACTCAACAGACCCAGTACTTC.

The V gene is TRBV5-3, the J gene TRBJ1-2, with TRBD1 matching over 8 bases. TRBV5-3 belongs to the ORF category, with a function that is uncertain. V gave up 1 base and J gave up 6 bases; unmatched junction bases: 8. The CDR3 runs 15 residues. The CDR3 region has the DNA TGTGCCAGAAGCTTGAGGTGCGGCAGGGGGCATGGCTACACCTTC. Protein sequence: CARSLRCGRGHGYTF.